This entry lists 9 T cell receptor beta chains sequenced from one sample in a study of shared clonotypes between healthy human individuals. Sequencing was performed with immunoSEQ multiplex PCR; in TCRdb, only in-frame clones are kept and a portion is missing. The repertoire holds about 2.3 million clones, with under 95% as singletons. The sample was naive CD4+ T cells from PBMCs. Subset reported: CD45RA+ positively selected. These receptor sequences come from a man aged 18 to 30 in good health. Some clones in this sample may be carry-over from other donors' samples.

On this clone: This CDR3 is also generated by other DNA sequences in the sample. This chain connects TRBV5-1 to TRBJ2-3, with 15 bases that match TRBD2. The CDR3 length is 17 residues. CDR1 is SGHRS, CDR2 YFSETQ, per germline. V shed 4 bases and J 2 bases; nucleotides not matched to a gene: 5. The CDR3 region is CASSPGLAGGITDTQYF. CDR3 DNA sequence: TGCGCCAGCAGCCCCGGACTAGCGGGAGGGATCACAGATACGCAGTATTTT.

The chain has TRBV6-5 and TRBJ1-5; no clear D. The CDR3 covers 14 residues. The germline V and J ends were trimmed by 2 bases and 9 bases, with 14 bases remaining between them. Germline CDR1 is MNHEY and CDR2 is SVGAGI. The CDR3: CASSYAGRDGPQHF. The CDR3 DNA is TGTGCCAGCAGTTACGCAGGCCGTGACGGGCCCCAGCATTTT.

In DNA form, the CDR3 reads TGTGCCAGCAGCTTCCCGGGGCAAGGCCTATATGGCTACACCTTC. It yields the protein CASSFPGQGLYGYTF. The chain recombines TRBV7-9 with TRBJ1-2; D is perhaps TRBD1 (5 bases). Trimming shortened V by 3 bases and J by 5 bases, and 16 bases separated the two germline ends. The CDR3 contains 15 residues. Germline-derived CDR1 and CDR2 are SEHNR and FQNEAQ (reference sequence).

The genes are TRBV11-2 and TRBJ2-7, with D tentatively TRBD1 (6 bases). The V end was cut by 0 bases, the J end by 4 bases, with 16 bases between. In germline, CDR1 is SGHAT, CDR2 FQNNGV. The CDR3 covers 16 residues. The CDR3 region is CASSLDLPDSLYEQYF. Written as DNA, the CDR3 is TGTGCCAGCAGCTTAGACCTACCGGACAGCCTTTACGAGCAGTACTTC.

The chain employs TRBV12-5 and TRBJ2-3; 8 bases are a match to TRBD2. The ends lost 7 bases at V and 1 base at J; junction bases unmatched: 13. Germline V gene lookup returns CDR1 LGHNT and CDR2 FRNRAP. The CDR3 is 17 residues long. The CDR3 spells CASASGIAGPGTDTQYF. CDR3 DNA sequence: TGTGCTAGTGCAAGCGGGATAGCGGGGCCAGGCACAGATACGCAGTATTTT.

The chain is built from TRBV29-1 and TRBJ1-4; no firm D call. From germline, CDR1 is SQVTM and CDR2 ANQGSEA. The CDR3 is made up of 12 amino acids. Deletions cut 6 bases from V and 5 bases from J, with 10 bases between. The CDR3 nucleotides are TGCAGCGTCCAACCGAAGAATGAAAAACTGTTTTTT. This gives the protein CSVQPKNEKLFF.

Comment on this clone: With a much larger clone just one base away, this may be a read error. This chain connects TRBV7-2 to TRBJ2-7; D is uncertain. The germline V gene encodes CDR1 SGHTA and CDR2 FQGNSA. The V end lost 0 bases, the J end lost 5 bases, and 2 bases lay between the germline ends. The CDR3 extends over 11 amino acids. CDR3: CASSLANEQYF. The CDR3 region has the DNA TGTGCCAGCAGCTTAGCCAACGAGCAGTACTTC.

This sequence joins TRBV6-1 and TRBJ2-1; D gene uncertain. The CDR3 sequence is 13 residues long. The germline V gene encodes CDR1 MNHNS and CDR2 SASEGT. Trimming cost V 8 bases and J 0 bases, with 8 bases left between them. The CDR3 sequence: CASQQSSYNEQFF. The DNA of the CDR3 is TGTGCCAGCCAACAGAGCTCCTACAATGAGCAGTTCTTC.

V and J are TRBV6-5 and TRBJ2-7; 8 bases map to TRBD2. V was pared by 6 bases and J by 2 bases, with 6 bases of the junction left unmatched. The length of the CDR3 is 14 residues. CDR1 MNHEY and CDR2 SVGAGI come from the germline V gene. Here the CDR3 reads CASRLAAETYEQYF. The CDR3 DNA sequence: TGTGCCAGCAGACTAGCGGCGGAGACCTACGAGCAGTACTTC.